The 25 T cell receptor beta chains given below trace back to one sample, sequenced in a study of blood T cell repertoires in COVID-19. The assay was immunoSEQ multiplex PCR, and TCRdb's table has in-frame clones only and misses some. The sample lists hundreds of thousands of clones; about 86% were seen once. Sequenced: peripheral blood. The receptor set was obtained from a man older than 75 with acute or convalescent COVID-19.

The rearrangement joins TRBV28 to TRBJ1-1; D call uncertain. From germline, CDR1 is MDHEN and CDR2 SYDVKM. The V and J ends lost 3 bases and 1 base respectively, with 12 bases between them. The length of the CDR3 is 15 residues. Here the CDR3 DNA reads TGTGCCAGCAGTTTTGGTTCTCGGGGGAACACTGAAGCTTTCTTT. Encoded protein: CASSFGSRGNTEAFF. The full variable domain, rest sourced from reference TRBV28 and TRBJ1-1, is DVKVTQSSRYLVKRTGEKVFLECVQDMDHENMFWYRQDPGLGLRLIYFSYDVKMKEKGDIPEGYSVSREKKERFSLILESASTNQTSMYLCASSFGSRGNTEAFFGQGTRLTVV.

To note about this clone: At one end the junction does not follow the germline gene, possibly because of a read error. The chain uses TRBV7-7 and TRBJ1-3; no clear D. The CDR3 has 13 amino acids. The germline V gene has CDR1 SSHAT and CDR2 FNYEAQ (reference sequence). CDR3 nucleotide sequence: TGTGCTAGCAGCTTACAGTGGGGAAACACCATATATTTT. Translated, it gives CASSLQWGNTIYF. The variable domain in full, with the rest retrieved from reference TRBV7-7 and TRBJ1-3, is GAGVSQSPRYKVTKRGQDVTLRCDPISSHATLYWYQQALGQGPEFLTYFNYEAQPDKSGLPSDRFSAERPEGSISTLTIQRTEQRDSAMYRCASSLQWGNTIYFGEGSWLTVV.

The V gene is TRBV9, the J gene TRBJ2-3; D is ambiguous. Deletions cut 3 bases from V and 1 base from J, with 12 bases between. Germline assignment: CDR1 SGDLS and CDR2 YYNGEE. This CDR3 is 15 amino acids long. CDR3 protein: CASSGLAYRTDTQYF. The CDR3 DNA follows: TGTGCCAGCAGCGGATTAGCATATCGCACAGATACGCAGTATTTT. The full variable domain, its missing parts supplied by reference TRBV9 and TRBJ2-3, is DSGVTQTPKHLITATGQRVTLRCSPRSGDLSVYWYQQSLDQGLQFLIQYYNGEERAKGNILERFSAQQFPDLHSELNLSSLELGDSALYFCASSGLAYRTDTQYFGPGTRLTVL.

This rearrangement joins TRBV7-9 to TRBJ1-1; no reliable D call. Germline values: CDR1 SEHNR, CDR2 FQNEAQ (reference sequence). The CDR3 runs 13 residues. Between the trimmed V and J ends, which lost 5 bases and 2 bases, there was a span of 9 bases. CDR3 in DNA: TGTGCCAGCAGCCCAATAACTAACACTGAAGCTTTCTTT. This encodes CASSPITNTEAFF.

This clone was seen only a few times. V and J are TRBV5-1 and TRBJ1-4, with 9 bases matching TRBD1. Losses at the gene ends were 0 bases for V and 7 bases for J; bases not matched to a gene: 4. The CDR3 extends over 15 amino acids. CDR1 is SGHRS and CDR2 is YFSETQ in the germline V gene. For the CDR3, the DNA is TGCGCCAGCAGCTTGGAGGGGGACAGGGTTGAAAAACTGTTTTTT. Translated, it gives CASSLEGDRVEKLFF.

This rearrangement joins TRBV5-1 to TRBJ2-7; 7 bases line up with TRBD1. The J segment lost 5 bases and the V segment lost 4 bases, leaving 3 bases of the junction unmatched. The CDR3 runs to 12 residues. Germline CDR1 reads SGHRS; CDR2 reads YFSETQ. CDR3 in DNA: TGCGCCAGCAGCCGACAGGGAGACGAGCAGTACTTC. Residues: CASSRQGDEQYF.

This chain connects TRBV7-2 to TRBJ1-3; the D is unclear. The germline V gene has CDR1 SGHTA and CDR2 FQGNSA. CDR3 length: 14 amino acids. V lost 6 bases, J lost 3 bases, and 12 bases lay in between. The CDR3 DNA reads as TGTGCCAGCAGTTCCCAGGCTATTGGAAACACCATATATTTT. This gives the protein CASSSQAIGNTIYF.

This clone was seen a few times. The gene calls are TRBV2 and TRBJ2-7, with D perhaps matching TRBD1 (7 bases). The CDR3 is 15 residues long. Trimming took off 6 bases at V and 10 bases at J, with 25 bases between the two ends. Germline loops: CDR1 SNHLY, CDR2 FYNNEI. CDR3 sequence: CASRPEGARGLGQYF. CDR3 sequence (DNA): TGTGCCAGCAGACCGGAGGGGGCGCGGGGTTTGGGCCAGTACTTC.

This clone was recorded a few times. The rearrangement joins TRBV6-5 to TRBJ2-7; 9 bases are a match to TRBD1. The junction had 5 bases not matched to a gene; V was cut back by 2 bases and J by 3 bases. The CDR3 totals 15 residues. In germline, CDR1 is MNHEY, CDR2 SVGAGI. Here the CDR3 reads CASSYKTGGGYEQYF. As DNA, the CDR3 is TGTGCCAGCAGTTACAAGACAGGGGGGGGCTACGAGCAGTACTTC.

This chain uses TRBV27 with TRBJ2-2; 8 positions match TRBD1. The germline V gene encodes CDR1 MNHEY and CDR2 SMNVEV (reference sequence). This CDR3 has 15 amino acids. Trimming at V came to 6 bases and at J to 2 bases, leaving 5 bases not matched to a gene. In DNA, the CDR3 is TGTGCCAGCAGACTAACAGGGGGTAACACCGGGGAGCTGTTTTTT. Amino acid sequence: CASRLTGGNTGELFF.

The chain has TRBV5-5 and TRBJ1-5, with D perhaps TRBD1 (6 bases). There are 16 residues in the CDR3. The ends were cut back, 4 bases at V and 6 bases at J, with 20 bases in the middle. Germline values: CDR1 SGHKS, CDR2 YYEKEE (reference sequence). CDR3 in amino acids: CASSEGHPLPGQPQHF. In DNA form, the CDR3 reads TGTGCCAGCAGCGAGGGACATCCCCTACCAGGTCAGCCCCAGCATTTT. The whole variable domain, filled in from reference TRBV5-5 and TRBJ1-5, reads DAGVTQSPTHLIKTRGQQVTLRCSPISGHKSVSWYQQVLGQGPQFIFQYYEKEERGRGNFPDRFSARQFPNYSSELNVNALLLGDSALYLCASSEGHPLPGQPQHFGDGTRLSIL.

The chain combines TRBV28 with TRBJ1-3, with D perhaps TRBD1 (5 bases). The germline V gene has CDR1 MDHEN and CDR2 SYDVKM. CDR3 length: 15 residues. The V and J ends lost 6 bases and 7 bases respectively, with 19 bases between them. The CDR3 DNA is TGTGCCAGCAGACCGGGACTCCTCCAGGTGAACACCATATATTTT. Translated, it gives CASRPGLLQVNTIYF. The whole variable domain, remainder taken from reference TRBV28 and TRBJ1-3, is DVKVTQSSRYLVKRTGEKVFLECVQDMDHENMFWYRQDPGLGLRLIYFSYDVKMKEKGDIPEGYSVSREKKERFSLILESASTNQTSMYLCASRPGLLQVNTIYFGEGSWLTVV.

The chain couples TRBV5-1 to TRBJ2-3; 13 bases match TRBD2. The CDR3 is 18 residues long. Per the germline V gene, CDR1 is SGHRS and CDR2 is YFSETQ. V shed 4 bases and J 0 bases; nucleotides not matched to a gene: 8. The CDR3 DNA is TGCGCCAGCAGCGAGGGACTAGCGGGATACTTTAGCACAGATACGCAGTATTTT. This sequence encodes CASSEGLAGYFSTDTQYF.

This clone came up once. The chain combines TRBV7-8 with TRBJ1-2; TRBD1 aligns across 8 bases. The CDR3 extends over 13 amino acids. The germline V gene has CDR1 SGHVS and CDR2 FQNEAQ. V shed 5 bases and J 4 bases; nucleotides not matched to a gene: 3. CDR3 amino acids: CASSRTGIYGYTF. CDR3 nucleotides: TGTGCCAGCAGCCGGACAGGGATCTATGGCTACACCTTC.

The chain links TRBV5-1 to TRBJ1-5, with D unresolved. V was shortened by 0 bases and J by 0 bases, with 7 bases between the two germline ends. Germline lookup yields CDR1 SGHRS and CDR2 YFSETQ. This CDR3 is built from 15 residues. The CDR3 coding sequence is TGCGCCAGCAGCTTGGCCGGGTATAGCAATCAGCCCCAGCATTTT. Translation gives CASSLAGYSNQPQHF.

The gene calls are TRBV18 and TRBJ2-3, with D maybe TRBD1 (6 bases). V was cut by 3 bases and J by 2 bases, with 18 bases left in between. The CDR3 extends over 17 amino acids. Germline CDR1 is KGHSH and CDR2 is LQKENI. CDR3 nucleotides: TGTGCCAGCTCACCCACGGTGGGGGCTATCTACACAGATACGCAGTATTTT. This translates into CASSPTVGAIYTDTQYF.

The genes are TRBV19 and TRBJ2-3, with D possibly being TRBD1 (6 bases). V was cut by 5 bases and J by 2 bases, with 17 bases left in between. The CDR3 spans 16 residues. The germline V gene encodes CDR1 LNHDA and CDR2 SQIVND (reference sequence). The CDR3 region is CASSSRDTPATDTQYF. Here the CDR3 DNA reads TGTGCCAGTAGTTCCAGGGACACCCCGGCCACAGATACGCAGTATTTT.

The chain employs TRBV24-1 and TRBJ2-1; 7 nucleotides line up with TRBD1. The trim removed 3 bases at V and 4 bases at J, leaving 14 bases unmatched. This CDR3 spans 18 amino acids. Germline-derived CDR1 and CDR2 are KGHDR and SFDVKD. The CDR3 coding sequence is TGTGCCACCAGTGATCGAAGCTTGAGACAGGGTACTTACAATGAGCAGTTCTTC. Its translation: CATSDRSLRQGTYNEQFF.

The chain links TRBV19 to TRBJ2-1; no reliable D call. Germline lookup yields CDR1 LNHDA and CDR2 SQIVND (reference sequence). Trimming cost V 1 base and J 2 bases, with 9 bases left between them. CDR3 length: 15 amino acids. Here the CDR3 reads CASSIGGVPYNEQFF. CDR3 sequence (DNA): TGTGCCAGTAGTATAGGCGGAGTTCCCTACAATGAGCAGTTCTTC.

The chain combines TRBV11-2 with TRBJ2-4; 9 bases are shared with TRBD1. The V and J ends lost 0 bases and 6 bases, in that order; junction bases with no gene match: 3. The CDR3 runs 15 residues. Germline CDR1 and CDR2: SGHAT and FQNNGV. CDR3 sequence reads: CASSLEGQGINIQYF. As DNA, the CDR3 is TGTGCCAGCAGCTTAGAGGGACAGGGCATAAACATTCAGTACTTC. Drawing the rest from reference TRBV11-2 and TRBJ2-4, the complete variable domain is EAGVAQSPRYKIIEKRQSVAFWCNPISGHATLYWYQQILGQGPKLLIQFQNNGVVDDSQLPKDRFSAERLKGVDSTLKIQPAKLEDSAVYLCASSLEGQGINIQYFGAGTRLSVL.

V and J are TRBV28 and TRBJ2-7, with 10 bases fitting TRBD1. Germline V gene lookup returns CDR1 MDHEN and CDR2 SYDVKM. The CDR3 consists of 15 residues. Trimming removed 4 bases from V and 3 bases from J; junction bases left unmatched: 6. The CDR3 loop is CASSSWTGGNYEQYF. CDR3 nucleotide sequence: TGTGCCAGCAGTTCATGGACAGGGGGGAACTACGAGCAGTACTTC.

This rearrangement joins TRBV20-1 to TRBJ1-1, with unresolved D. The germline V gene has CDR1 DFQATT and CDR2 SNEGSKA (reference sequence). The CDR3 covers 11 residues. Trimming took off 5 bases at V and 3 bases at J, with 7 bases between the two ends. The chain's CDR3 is CSAARDTEAFF. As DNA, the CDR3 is TGCAGTGCTGCCCGCGACACTGAAGCTTTCTTT.

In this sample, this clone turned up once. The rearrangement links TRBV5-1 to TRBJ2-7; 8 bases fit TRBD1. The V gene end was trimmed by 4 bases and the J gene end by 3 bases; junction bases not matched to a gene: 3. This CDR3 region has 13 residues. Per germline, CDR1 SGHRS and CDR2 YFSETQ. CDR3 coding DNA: TGCGCCAGCAGCATCGGGACAGGCTACGAGCAGTACTTC. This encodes CASSIGTGYEQYF.

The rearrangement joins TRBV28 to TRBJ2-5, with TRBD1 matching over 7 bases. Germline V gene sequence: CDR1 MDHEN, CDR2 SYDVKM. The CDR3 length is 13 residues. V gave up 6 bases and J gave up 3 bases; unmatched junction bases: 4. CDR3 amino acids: CASRGTAKETQYF. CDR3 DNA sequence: TGTGCCAGCAGGGGGACAGCGAAAGAGACCCAGTACTTC.

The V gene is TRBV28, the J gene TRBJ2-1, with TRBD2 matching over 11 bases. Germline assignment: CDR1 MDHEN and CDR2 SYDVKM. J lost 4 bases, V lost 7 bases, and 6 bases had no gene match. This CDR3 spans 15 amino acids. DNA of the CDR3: TGTGCCAGCACCTGGACTAGCGGGCTTTACAATGAGCAGTTCTTC. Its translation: CASTWTSGLYNEQFF.